Each of the 11 T cell receptor beta chains below was sequenced from the same sample in a study of regulatory T cells in long-lasting Graves disease. In building TCR beta libraries, iRepertoire HTBI primers were used together with Arm-PCR of CDR3 regions. TCRdb fed the multiplex PCR reads into MiXCR, producing one record per CDR3 protein. Among more than 350,000 distinct CDR3 sequences listed, roughly 21% were seen once. Regarding time point: persistent/refractory GD, antithyroid drugs over 5 years with positive TRAb. The TCR library was prepared using RNA isolated from PBMCs. Sequenced here: peripheral blood mononuclear cells (PBMCs), sampled when the disease was refractory, from a patient treated with antithyroid drugs. The receptors stem from a female donor with Graves disease.

This clonotype was observed many times. The chain employs TRBV10-3 and TRBJ2-5; D remains ambiguous. Germline CDR1 is ENHRY and CDR2 is SYGVKD. Trimming shortened V by 10 bases and J by 5 bases, and 20 bases separated the two germline ends. The CDR3 totals 14 residues. The CDR3 here is CASGEEPTYETQYF. CDR3 DNA: TGTGCCAGTGGCGAGGAACCGACTTACGAGACCCAGTACTTC.

This clonotype showed up just a few times. The rearrangement joins TRBV14 to TRBJ1-2, with 7 bases that match TRBD1. The V gene end was trimmed by 3 bases and the J gene end by 0 bases; junction bases not matched to a gene: 10. The length of the CDR3 is 17 residues. The germline CDR1 and CDR2 sequences are SGHDN and FVKESK. In DNA, the CDR3 is TGTGCCAGCAGCCATCTGGCAGGGGGAACCCCTAACTATGGCTACACCTTC. This translates into CASSHLAGGTPNYGYTF.

The chain combines TRBV28 with TRBJ1-5; D gene unclear. V was trimmed by 3 bases and J by 7 bases, leaving 19 bases between them. The germline V gene encodes CDR1 MDHEN and CDR2 SYDVKM. This CDR3 has 16 residues. The CDR3 sequence: CASSFSSQEVEQPQHF. For the CDR3, the DNA is TGTGCCAGCAGTTTTAGTTCCCAGGAGGTAGAGCAGCCCCAGCATTTT.

The chain couples TRBV6-1 to TRBJ2-3; 10 bases are shared with TRBD2. The CDR3 runs to 14 residues. With 4 bases clipped from V and 5 bases from J, the junction kept 3 bases outside the gene matches. Germline values: CDR1 MNHNS, CDR2 SASEGT. The CDR3 protein is CASSGGLAVDTQYF. As DNA, the CDR3 is TGTGCCAGCAGTGGAGGACTAGCGGTAGATACGCAGTATTTT.

This clonotype showed up just a few times. The chain has TRBV5-1 and TRBJ2-2; possible D gene TRBD1, 5 bases. This CDR3 is 14 amino acids long. Germline V gene sequence: CDR1 SGHRS, CDR2 YFSETQ. The V and J ends lost 4 bases and 5 bases respectively, with 12 bases between them. The CDR3 reads CASSLDGATGELFF. The CDR3 DNA reads TGCGCCAGCAGCCTGGATGGGGCGACCGGGGAGCTGTTTTTT.

This clonotype has a handful of counts. J is TRBJ1-5 and V is TRBV27; perhaps TRBD1 as D (5 bases). Germline CDR1 and CDR2: MNHEY and SMNVEV (reference sequence). The V gene lost 5 bases and the J gene lost 0 bases, with 11 bases spanning the gap. The CDR3 length is 15 residues. CDR3 bases: TGTGCCAGCAGTGACCAGGGTGTTAGCAATCAGCCCCAGCATTTT. It specifies CASSDQGVSNQPQHF.

V and J are TRBV20-1 and TRBJ2-7; D might be TRBD2 (5 bases). The V gene's germline CDR1 is DFQATT and CDR2 SNEGSKA (reference sequence). The V end was cut by 5 bases, the J end by 4 bases, with 15 bases between. This CDR3 has 13 residues. Written as DNA, the CDR3 is TGCAGTGCTGGACTTGAGACCCAATACGAGCAGTACTTC. This gives the protein CSAGLETQYEQYF.

V gene TRBV4-1 combines with J gene TRBJ1-1; TRBD1 matches 7 bases. The germline V gene has CDR1 MGHRA and CDR2 YSYEKL. V dropped 4 bases and J dropped 0; count of bases not matched to a gene: 8. The CDR3 spans 16 residues. CDR3 sequence: CASSLDSQGVNTEAFF. The CDR3 DNA reads as TGCGCCAGCAGCCTCGACAGTCAGGGGGTGAACACTGAAGCTTTCTTT.

This clonotype was observed at least ten times. The J gene is TRBJ2-5, the V gene TRBV28; D is perhaps TRBD1 (6 bases). The CDR3 extends over 14 amino acids. Germline V gene lookup returns CDR1 MDHEN and CDR2 SYDVKM. Trimming pared 10 bases from V and 4 bases from J, leaving 19 bases between. The CDR3 here is CATARQVLSETQYF. The CDR3 region has the DNA TGTGCCACCGCTCGACAGGTTCTTTCAGAGACCCAGTACTTC.

This clonotype was observed many times. The rearrangement links TRBV2 to TRBJ1-1; D is perhaps TRBD1 (5 bases). This CDR3 is built from 12 residues. Per germline, CDR1 SNHLY and CDR2 FYNNEI. Trimming removed 4 bases at V and 7 bases at J, with 10 bases between. The chain's CDR3 is CASSGQLFEAFF. The CDR3, as DNA: TGTGCCAGCAGTGGACAGCTATTTGAAGCTTTCTTT.

The chain is built from TRBV18 and TRBJ1-4; TRBD1 might be the D (5 bases). Per germline, CDR1 KGHSH and CDR2 LQKENI. CDR3 length: 16 residues. The V end was cut by 0 bases, the J end by 8 bases, with 16 bases between. The CDR3 loop is CASSPPNQGAHEKLFF. The CDR3 bases are TGTGCCAGCTCACCACCGAATCAGGGTGCACACGAAAAACTGTTTTTT.